This T cell receptor (beta chain) was captured in a study of cytomegalovirus exposure and HLA in healthy donors. The ends were cut back, 0 bases at V and 5 bases at J, with 5 bases in the middle. Germline CDR1 is LGHNA and CDR2 is YSLEER. This CDR3 region has 13 residues. The primer mix had 60 Vbeta and 13 Jbeta primers. Profiled with immunoSEQ multiplex PCR; TCRdb holds only in-frame clones, not every one. The data contain about 180,000 clones, over 70% of them singletons. The sample comprised PBMCs. The sequence was collected from a man in his forties in good health and CMV-seronegative. The J gene is TRBJ1-5, the V gene TRBV4-3, with D unclear. The CDR3 region has the DNA TGCGCCAGCAGCCAAGAGCGATATCAGCCCCAGCATTTT. It translates to CASSQERYQPQHF.